This entry features one T cell receptor (beta chain) sequence. The clone's antigen remains unknown. No base-level quality is on record; no much larger clone is a single base apart. The data were taken from a study of blood T cell repertoires in COVID-19 (dated by TCRdb to the early 2020s). Regarding the research as a whole: Samples covering the acute and convalescent phases of COVID-19 were provided by collaborators in the United States, Italy and Spain. Nearly every sample came with metadata listing a de-identified subject ID, COVID-19 status, age in years and sex. The repertoires were made available in a free public database intended to serve as a resource for research on the immune response to SARS-CoV-2. Where available, HLA class I and class II types were taken from metadata supplied by the sample provider and were not determined by assay-based typing. The dataset comprised deeply sampled blood TCRbeta repertoires from subjects exposed to, actively infected with, or recovered from COVID-19. The material from the prospective study consisted of cDNA or gDNA derived from T cells, B-cell-depleted T cells, or PBMCs. Samples came from the ongoing ImmuneRACE study (first 160 participants) plus 1,254 subjects from 6 global collaborators.

On the study overall, not on this receptor specifically: How much clinical and demographic metadata was included differed by source and by participant, and the metadata was provided uncurated.

The immunoSEQ Assay, a bias-controlled multiplex PCR, was used to amplify TCRbeta CDR3 regions from genomic DNA. On the authors' methods: Within the assay, amplification of reference gene primers was used to estimate how many nucleated cells each sample contained. To quantify the absolute abundance of each unique TCRbeta CDR3 rearrangement, sequence reads were collapsed and filtered. For each sample, productive Simpson clonality was calculated as the square root of Simpson's diversity index across productive rearrangements. Sourced from immuneACCESS, this table was stored by TCRdb with only in-frame sequences that have V and J called. A share of the clones is absent; for the studies checked, an unresolved V gene accounts for under half, and the remainder has no known explanation. V, J and clone size were drawn from that table, and D and trimming were deduced from the DNA. The sample table contains about 210,000 clones; only one count was recorded for around 85% of them. The ten largest clones add up to 0.72% of the sample.

Each collaborating institution followed its own protocols to collect whole blood in K2EDTA tubes. For TCRbeta analysis, collaborators shipped samples in one of three forms: frozen whole blood, isolated PBMCs, or DNA extracted from either of those sample types. The CDR3 runs 18 amino acids, cysteine and phenylalanine included. Only CDR3 DNA is held: 54 bases, read in frame from base 1. Reading the germline V gene (reference sequence) gives CDR1 LGHDT and CDR2 YNNKEL. Trimming takes 0 bases from V and 5 bases from J, and the germline ends sit 22 bases apart. The sequence is built from TRBV3-1 (or the pseudogene TRBV3-2) and TRBJ1-1; the D gene assignment is ambiguous. This clonotype was sampled from a man in his forties with acute or convalescent COVID-19. Sequencing was done on a sample of peripheral blood. For the CDR3, the sequence is CASSQDRSPPDSGTEAFF. The nucleotide sequence is given as TGTGCCAGCAGCCAAGACCGCTCTCCCCCGGACTCGGGGACTGAAGCTTTCTTT.